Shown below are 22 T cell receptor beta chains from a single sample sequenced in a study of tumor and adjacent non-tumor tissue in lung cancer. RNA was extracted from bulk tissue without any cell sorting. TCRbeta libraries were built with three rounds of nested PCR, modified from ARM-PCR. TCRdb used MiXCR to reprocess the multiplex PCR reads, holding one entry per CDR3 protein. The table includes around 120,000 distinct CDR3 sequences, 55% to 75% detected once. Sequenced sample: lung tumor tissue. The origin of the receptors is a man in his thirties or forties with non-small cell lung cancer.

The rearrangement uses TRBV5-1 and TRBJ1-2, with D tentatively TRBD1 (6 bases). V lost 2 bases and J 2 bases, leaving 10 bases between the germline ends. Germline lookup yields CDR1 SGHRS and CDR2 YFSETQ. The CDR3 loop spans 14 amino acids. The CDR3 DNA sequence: TGCGCCAGCAGCTTAGGACAGATAAACTATGGCTACACCTTC. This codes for CASSLGQINYGYTF.

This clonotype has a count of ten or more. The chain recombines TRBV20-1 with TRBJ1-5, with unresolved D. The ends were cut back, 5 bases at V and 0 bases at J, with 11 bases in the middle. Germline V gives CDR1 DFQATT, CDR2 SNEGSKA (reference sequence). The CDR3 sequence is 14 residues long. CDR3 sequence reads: CSALTLRSNQPQHF. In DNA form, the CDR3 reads TGCAGTGCTTTGACACTCCGTAGCAATCAGCCCCAGCATTTT.

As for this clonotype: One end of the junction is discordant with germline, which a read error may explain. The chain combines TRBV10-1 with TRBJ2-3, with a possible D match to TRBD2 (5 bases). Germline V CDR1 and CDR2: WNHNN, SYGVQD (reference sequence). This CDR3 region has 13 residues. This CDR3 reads CASSIGRGDTRYF. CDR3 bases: TGCGCCAGCAGTATTGGGAGAGGAGATACGCGGTATTTT.

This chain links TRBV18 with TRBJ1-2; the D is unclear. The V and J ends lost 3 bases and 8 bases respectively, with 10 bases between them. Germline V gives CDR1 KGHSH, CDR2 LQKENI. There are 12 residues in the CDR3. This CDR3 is CASSPKRRGYTF. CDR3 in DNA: TGTGCCAGCTCACCGAAGAGGCGCGGCTACACCTTC.

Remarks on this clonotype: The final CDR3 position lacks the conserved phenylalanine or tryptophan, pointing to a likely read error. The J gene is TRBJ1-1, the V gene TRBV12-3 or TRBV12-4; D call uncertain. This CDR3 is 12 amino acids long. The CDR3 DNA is TGTACCAGCAGCTATAAACCGTTTGAAGCTTTCATT. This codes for CTSSYKPFEAFI.

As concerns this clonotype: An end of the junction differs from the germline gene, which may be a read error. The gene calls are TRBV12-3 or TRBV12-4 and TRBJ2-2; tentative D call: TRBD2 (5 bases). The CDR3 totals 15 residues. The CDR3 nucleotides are TGTGTCAGCAGTTTAATTGGTCCGAACACCGGGGAGCTGCTTTTT. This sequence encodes CVSSLIGPNTGELLF.

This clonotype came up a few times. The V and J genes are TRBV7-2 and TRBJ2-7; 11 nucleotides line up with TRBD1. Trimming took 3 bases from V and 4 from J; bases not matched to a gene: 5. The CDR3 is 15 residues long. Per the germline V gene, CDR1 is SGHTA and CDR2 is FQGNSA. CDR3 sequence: CASSLDGTGGYEQYF. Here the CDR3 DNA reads TGTGCCAGCAGCTTGGACGGGACAGGGGGTTACGAGCAGTACTTC.

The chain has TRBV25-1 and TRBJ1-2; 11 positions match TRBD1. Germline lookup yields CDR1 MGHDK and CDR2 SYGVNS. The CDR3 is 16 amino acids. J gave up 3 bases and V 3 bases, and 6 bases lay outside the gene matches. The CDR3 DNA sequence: TGTGCCAGCAGTGACGTCCCGGGACAGGGGGACTATGGCTACACCTTC. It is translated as CASSDVPGQGDYGYTF.

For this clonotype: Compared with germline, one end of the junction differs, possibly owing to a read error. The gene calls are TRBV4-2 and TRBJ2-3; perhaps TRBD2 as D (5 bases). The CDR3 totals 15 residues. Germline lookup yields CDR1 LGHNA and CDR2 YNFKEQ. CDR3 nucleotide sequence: TGTGTCAGCAGGCCCCTTAAGCGGAACACAGATACGCAGTATTTT. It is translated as CVSRPLKRNTDTQYF.

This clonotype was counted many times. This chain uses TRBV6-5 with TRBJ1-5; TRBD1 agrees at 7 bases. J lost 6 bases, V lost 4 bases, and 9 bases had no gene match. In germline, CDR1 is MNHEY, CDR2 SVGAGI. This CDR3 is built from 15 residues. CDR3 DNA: TGTGCCAGCAGTTTATCCAGGGGGTTCGGTCAGCCCCAGCATTTT. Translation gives CASSLSRGFGQPQHF.

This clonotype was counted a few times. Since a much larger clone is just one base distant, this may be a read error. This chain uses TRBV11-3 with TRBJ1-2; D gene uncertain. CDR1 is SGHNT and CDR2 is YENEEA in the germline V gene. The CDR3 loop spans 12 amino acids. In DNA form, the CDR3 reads TGTCCCAGCAGCTCGAACAGCTATGGCTACACCTTC. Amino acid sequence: CPSSSNSYGYTF.

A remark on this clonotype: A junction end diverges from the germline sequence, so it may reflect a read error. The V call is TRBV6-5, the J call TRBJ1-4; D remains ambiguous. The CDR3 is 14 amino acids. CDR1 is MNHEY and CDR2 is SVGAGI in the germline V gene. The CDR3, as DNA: TGTCCCAGCAGTCCCAGACTGCCTCCAGAAAAACTGTTTTTT. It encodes CPSSPRLPPEKLFF.

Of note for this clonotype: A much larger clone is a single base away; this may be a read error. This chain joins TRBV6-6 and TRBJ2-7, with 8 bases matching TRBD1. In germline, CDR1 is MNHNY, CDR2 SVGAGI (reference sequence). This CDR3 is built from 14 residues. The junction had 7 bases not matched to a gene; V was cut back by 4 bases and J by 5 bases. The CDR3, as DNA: TGTGCCAGCAGTTCCAGCAACAGGGGGAACGAGCAGTACTTC. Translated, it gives CASSSSNRGNEQYF.

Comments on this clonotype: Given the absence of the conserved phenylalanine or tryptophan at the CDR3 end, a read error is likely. This chain's CDR3 is CSARDRGTINQPQYS. As DNA, the CDR3 is TGCAGTGCTAGAGATCGCGGGACAATCAATCAGCCCCAGTATTCT. The genes are TRBV20-1 and TRBJ1-5; D may correspond to TRBD1 or TRBD2 (6 bases each). The J call may be faulty, since TRBJ2-3 better matches the DNA end. The CDR3 runs 15 residues. Germline CDR1 is DFQATT and CDR2 is SNEGSKA (reference sequence).

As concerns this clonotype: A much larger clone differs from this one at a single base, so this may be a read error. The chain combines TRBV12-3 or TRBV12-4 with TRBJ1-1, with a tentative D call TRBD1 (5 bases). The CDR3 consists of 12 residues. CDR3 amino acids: CASSLKFRTTYF. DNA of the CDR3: TGTGCCAGCAGTTTAAAGTTCCGGACAACTTACTTT.

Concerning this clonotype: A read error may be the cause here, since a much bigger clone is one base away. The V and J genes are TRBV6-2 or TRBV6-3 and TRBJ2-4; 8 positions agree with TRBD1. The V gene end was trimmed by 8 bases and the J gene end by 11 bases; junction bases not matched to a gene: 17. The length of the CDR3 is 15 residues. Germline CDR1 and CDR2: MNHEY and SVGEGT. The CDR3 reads CASRVDRGGANVQYF. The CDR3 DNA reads TGTGCCAGCCGAGTCGACAGGGGTGGGGCGAACGTTCAGTACTTC.

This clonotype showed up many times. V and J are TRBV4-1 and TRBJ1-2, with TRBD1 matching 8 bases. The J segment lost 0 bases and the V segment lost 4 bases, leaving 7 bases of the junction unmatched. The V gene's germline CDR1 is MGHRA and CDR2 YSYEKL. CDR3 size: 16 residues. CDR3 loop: CASSPTGAGANYGYTF. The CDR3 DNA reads TGCGCCAGCAGCCCGACAGGGGCAGGAGCTAACTATGGCTACACCTTC.

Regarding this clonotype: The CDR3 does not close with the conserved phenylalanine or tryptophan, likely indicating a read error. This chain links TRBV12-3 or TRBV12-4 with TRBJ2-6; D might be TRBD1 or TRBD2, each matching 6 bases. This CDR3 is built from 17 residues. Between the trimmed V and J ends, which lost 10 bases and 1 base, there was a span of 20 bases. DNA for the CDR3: TGTGCCACTACGTGGGGGGCAGGGCTGTCTGGGGCCAACGTCCTGACTTTG. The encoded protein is CATTWGAGLSGANVLTL.

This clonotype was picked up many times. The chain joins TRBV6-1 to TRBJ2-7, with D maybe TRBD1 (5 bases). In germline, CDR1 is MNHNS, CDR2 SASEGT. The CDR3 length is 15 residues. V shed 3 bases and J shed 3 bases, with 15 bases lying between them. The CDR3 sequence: CASSDLQGFIYEQYF. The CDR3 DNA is TGTGCCAGCAGTGATCTGCAGGGTTTTATCTACGAGCAGTACTTC.

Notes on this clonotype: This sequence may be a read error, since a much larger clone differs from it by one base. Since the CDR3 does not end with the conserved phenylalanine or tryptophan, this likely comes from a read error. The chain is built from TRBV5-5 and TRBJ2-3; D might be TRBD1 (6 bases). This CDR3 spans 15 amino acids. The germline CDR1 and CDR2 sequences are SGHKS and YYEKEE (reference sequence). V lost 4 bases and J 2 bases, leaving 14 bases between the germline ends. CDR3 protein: CASSTPDSSTDTQYY. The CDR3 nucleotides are TGTGCCAGCAGCACCCCGGACAGTTCCACAGATACGCAGTATTAT.

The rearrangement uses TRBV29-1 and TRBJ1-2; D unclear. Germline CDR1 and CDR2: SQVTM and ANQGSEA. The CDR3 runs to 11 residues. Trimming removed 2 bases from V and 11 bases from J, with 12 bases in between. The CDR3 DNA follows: TGCAGCGTTGAACAGGAATATGTGTACACCTTC. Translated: CSVEQEYVYTF. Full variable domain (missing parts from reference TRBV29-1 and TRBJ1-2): SAVISQKPSRDICQRGTSLTIQCQVDSQVTMMFWYRQQPGQSLTLIATANQGSEATYESGFVIDKFPISRPNLTFSTLTVSNMSPEDSSIYLCSVEQEYVYTFGSGTRLTVV.

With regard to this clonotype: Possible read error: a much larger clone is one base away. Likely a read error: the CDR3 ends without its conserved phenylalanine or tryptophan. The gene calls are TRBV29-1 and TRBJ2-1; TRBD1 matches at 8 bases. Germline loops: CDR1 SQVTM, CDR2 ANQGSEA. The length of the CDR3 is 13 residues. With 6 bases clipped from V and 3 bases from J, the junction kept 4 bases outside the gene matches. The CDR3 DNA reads TGCAGCGTCCGGACAGGGAGCTACAATGAGCAGTTCTTA. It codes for CSVRTGSYNEQFL.